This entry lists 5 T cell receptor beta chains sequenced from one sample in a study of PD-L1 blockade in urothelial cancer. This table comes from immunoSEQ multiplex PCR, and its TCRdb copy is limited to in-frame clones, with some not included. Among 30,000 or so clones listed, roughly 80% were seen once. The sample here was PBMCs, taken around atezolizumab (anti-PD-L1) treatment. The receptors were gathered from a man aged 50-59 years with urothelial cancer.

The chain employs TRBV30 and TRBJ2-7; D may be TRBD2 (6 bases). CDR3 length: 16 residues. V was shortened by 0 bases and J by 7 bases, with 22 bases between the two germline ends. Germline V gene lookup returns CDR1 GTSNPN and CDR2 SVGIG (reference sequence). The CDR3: CAWSVWRFGGRGEQYF. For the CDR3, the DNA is TGTGCCTGGAGTGTATGGCGGTTCGGCGGTCGGGGGGAGCAGTACTTC.

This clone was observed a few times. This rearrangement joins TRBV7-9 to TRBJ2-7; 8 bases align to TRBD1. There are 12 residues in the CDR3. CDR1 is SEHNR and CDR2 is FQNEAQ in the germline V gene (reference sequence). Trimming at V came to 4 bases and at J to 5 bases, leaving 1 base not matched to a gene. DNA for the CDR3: TGTGCCAGCAGCTCGACAGGGGACGAGCAGTACTTC. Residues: CASSSTGDEQYF. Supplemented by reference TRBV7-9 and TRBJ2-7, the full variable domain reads DTGVSQNPRHKITKRGQNVTFRCDPISEHNRLYWYRQTLGQGPEFLTYFQNEAQLEKSRLLSDRFSAERPKGSFSTLEIQRTEQGDSAMYLCASSSTGDEQYFGPGTRLTVT.

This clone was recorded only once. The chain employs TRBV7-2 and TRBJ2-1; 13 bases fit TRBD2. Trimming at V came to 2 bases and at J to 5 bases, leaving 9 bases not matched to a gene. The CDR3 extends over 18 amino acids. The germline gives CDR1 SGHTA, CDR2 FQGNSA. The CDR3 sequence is CASSLTSGGGIVNNEQFF. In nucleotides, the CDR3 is TGTGCCAGCAGCTTAACTAGCGGGGGGGGGATCGTTAACAATGAGCAGTTCTTC.

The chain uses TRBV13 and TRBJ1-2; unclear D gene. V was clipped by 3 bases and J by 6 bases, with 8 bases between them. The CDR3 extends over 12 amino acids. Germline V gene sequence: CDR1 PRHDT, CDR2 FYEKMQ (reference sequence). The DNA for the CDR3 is TGTGCCAGCAGCTTCGGGTCCCATGGCTACACCTTC. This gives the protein CASSFGSHGYTF.

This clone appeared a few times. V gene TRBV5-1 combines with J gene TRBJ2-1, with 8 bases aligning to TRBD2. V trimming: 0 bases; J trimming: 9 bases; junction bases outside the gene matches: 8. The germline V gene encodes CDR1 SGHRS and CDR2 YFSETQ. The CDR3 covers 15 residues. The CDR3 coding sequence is TGCGCCAGCAGCTTGGCCCAGAGCGGGAGTGGTGAGCAGTTCTTC. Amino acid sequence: CASSLAQSGSGEQFF.